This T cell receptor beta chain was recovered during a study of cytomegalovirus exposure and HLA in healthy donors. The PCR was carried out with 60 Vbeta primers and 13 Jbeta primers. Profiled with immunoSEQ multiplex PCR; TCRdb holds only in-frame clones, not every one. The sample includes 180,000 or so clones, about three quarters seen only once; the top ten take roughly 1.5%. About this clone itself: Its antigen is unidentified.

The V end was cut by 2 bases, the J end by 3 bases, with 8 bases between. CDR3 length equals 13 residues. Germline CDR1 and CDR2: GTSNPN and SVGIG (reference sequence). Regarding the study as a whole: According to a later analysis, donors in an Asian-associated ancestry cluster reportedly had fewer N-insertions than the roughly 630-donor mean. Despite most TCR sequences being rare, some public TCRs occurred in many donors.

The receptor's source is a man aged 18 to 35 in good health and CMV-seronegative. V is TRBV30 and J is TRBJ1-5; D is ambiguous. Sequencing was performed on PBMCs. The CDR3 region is CAWSSGHNQPQHF. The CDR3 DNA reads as TGTGCCTGGAGTTCAGGTCACAATCAGCCCCAGCATTTT.